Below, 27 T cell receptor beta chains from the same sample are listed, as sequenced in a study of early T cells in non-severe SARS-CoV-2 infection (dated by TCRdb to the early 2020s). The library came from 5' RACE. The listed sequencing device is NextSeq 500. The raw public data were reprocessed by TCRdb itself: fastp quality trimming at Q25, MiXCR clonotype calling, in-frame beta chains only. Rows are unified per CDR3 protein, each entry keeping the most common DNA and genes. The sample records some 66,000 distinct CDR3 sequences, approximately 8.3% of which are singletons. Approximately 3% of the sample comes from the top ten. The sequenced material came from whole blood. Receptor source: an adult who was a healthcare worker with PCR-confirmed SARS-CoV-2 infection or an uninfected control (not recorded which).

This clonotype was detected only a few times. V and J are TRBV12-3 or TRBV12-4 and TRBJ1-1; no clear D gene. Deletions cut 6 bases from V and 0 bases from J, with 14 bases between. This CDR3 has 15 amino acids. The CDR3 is CASSRRRALNTEAFF. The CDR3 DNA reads TGTGCCAGCAGCCGCCGCCGCGCTCTGAACACTGAAGCTTTCTTT.

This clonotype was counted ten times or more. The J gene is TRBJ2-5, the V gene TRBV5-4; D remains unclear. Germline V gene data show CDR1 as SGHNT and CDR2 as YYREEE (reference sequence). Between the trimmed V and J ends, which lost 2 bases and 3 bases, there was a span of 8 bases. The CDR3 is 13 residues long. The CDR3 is CASSFQEKETQYF. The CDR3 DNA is TGTGCCAGCAGCTTCCAGGAAAAAGAGACCCAGTACTTC.

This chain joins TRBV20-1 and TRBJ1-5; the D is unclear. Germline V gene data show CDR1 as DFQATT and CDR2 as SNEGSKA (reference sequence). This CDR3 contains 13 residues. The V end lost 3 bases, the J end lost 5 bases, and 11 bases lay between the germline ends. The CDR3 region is CSASSGGHQPQHF. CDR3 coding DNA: TGCAGTGCTAGTTCCGGTGGACATCAGCCCCAGCATTTT.

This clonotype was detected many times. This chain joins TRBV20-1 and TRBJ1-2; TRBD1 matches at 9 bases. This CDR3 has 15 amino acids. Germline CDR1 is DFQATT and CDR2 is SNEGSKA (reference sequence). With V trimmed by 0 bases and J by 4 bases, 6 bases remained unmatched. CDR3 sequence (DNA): TGCAGTGCTAGAGACGGGACAGGGAATCCCTATGGCTACACCTTC. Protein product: CSARDGTGNPYGYTF.

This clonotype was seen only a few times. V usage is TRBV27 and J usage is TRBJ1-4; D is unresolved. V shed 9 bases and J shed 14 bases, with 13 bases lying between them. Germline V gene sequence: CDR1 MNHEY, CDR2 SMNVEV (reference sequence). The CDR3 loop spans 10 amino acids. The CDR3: CASSPSPLFF. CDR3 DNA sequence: TGTGCCAGTTCCCCCTCGCCCCTGTTTTTT.

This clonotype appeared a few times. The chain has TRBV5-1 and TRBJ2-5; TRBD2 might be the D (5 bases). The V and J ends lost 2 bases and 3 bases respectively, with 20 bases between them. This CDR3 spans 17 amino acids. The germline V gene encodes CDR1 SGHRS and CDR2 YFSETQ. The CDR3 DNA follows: TGCGCCAGCAGCTTCTTAGGGATGCCGGGGAGTGAAGAGACCCAGTACTTC. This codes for CASSFLGMPGSEETQYF.

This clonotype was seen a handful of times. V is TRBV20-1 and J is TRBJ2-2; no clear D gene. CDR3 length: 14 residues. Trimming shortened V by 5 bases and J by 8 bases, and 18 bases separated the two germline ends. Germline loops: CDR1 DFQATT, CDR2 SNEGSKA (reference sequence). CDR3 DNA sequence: TGCAGTGCTGGACGCCCGGACGGACCAGGGGAGCTGTTTTTT. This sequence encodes CSAGRPDGPGELFF.

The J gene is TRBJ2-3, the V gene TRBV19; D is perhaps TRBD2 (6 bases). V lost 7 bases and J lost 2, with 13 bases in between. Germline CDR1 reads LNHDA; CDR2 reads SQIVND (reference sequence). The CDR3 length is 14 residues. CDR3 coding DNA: TGTGCCAGTAACGGGGGACTCTTCACAGATACGCAGTATTTT. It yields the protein CASNGGLFTDTQYF.

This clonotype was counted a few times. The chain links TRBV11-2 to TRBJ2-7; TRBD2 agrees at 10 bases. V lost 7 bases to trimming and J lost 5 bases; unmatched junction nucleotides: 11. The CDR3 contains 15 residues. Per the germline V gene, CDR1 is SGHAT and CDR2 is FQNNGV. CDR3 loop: CASTLAGATNHEQYF. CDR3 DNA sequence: TGTGCCAGCACCCTAGCGGGAGCCACTAACCACGAGCAGTACTTC.

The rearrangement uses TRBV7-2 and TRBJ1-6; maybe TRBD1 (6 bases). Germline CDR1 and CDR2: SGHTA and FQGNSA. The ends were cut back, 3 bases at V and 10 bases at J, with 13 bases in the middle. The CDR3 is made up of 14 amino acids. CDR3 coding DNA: TGTGCCAGCAGCTTCAGGGGAAGTGGATCACCCCTCCACTTT. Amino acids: CASSFRGSGSPLHF.

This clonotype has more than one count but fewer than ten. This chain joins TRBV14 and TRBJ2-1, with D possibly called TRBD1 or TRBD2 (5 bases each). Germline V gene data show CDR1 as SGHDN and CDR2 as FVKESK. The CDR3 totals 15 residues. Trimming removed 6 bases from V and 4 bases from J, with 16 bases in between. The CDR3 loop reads CASSPGTDVYNEQFF. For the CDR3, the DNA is TGTGCCAGCAGTCCCGGGACGGACGTGTACAATGAGCAGTTCTTC.

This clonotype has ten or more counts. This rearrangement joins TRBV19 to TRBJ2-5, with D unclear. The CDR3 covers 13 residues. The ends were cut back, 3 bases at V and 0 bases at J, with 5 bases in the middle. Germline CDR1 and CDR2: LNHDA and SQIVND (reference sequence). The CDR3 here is CASSIGNQETQYF. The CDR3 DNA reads TGTGCCAGTAGTATCGGCAACCAAGAGACCCAGTACTTC.

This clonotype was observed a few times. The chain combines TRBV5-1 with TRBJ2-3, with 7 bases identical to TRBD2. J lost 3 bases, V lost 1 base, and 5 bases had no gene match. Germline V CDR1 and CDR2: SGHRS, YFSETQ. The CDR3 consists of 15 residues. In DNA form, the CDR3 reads TGCGCCAGCAGCTTGTCCACTAGCGAGACAGATACGCAGTATTTT. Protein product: CASSLSTSETDTQYF.

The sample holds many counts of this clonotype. The CDR3 sequence is CSADGQGQETQYF. In nucleotides, the CDR3 is TGCAGCGCCGACGGACAGGGGCAAGAGACCCAGTACTTC. The chain couples TRBV29-1 to TRBJ2-5; TRBD1 matches at 9 bases. The CDR3 contains 13 residues. Germline assignment: CDR1 SQVTM and CDR2 ANQGSEA. V dropped 7 bases and J dropped 2; count of bases not matched to a gene: 5.

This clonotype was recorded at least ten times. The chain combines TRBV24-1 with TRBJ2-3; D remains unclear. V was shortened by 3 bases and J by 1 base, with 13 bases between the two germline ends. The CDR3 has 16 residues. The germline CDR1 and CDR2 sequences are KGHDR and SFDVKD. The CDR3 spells CATSDLRFAGTDTQYF. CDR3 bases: TGTGCCACCAGTGATCTGAGGTTCGCCGGCACAGATACGCAGTATTTT.

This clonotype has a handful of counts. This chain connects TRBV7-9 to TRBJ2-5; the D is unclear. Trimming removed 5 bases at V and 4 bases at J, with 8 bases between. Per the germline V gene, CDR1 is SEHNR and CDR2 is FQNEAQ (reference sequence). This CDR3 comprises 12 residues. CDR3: CASSLAAETQYF. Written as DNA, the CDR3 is TGTGCCAGCAGCCTCGCTGCAGAGACCCAGTACTTC.

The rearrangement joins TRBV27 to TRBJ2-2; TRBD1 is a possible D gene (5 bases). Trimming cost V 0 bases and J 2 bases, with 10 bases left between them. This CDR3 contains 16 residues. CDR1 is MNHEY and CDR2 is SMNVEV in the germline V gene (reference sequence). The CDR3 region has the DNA TGTGCCAGCAGTTTATCGTCAGGGTACAACACCGGGGAGCTGTTTTTT. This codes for CASSLSSGYNTGELFF.

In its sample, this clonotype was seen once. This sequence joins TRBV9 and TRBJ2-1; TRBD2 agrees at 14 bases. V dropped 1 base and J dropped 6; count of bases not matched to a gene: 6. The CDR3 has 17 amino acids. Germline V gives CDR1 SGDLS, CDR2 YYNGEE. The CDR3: CASSVRPGLAGANEQFF. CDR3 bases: TGTGCCAGCAGCGTACGCCCGGGACTAGCGGGAGCCAATGAGCAGTTCTTC.

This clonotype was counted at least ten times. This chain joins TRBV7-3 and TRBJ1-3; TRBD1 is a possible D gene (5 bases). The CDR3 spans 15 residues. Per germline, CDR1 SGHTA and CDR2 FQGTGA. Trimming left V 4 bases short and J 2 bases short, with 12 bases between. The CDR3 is CASSSGTVPGNTIYF. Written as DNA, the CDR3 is TGTGCCAGCAGCTCAGGGACCGTACCTGGAAACACCATATATTTT.

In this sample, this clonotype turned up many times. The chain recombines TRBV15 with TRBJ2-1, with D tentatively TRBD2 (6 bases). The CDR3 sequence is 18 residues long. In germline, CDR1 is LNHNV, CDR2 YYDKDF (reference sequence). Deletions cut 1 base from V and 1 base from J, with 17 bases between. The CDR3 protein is CATSRALGGAGSYNEQFF. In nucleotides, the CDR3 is TGTGCCACCAGCAGAGCTCTGGGGGGAGCCGGGTCCTACAATGAGCAGTTCTTC. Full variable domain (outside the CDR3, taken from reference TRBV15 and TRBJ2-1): DAMVIQNPRYQVTQFGKPVTLSCSQTLNHNVMYWYQQKSSQAPKLLFHYYDKDFNNEADTPDNFQSRRPNTSFCFLDIRSPGLGDTAMYLCATSRALGGAGSYNEQFFGPGTRLTVL.

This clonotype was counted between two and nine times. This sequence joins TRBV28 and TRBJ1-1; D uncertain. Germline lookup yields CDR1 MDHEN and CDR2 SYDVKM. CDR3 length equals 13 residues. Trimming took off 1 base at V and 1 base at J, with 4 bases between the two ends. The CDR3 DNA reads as TGTGCCAGCAGTTTATCCAGGAACACTGAAGCTTTCTTT. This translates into CASSLSRNTEAFF.

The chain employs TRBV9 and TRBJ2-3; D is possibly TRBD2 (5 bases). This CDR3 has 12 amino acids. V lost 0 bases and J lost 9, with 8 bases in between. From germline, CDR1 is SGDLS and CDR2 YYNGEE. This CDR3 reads CASSVGGKTQYF. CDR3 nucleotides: TGTGCCAGCAGCGTAGGAGGGAAAACGCAGTATTTT.

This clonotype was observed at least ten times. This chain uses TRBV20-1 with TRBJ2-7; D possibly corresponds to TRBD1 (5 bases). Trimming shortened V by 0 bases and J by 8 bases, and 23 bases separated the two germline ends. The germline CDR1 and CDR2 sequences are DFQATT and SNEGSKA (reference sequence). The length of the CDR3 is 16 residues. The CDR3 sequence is CSARDSRIPRMDKQYF. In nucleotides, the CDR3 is TGCAGTGCTAGAGATAGCAGGATACCTAGAATGGACAAGCAGTACTTC.

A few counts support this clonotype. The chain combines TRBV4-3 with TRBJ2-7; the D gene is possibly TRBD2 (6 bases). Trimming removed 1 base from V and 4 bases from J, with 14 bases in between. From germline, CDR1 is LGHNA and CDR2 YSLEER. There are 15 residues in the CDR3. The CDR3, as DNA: TGCGCCAGCAGCCAAGGTTCGGGAGCAGGATACGAGCAGTACTTC. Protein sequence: CASSQGSGAGYEQYF.

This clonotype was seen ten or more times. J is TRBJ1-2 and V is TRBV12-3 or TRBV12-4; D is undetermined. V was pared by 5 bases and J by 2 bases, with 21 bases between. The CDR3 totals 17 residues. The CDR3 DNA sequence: TGTGCCAGCAGTCCCTATGTCGGGAGGGCCGACAACTATGGCTACACCTTC. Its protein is CASSPYVGRADNYGYTF.

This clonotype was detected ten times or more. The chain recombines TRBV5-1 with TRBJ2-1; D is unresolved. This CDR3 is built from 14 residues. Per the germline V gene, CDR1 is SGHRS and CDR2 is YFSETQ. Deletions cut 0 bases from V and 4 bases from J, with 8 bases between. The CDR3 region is CASSLVPEYNEQFF. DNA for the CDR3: TGCGCCAGCAGCTTGGTTCCAGAATACAATGAGCAGTTCTTC.

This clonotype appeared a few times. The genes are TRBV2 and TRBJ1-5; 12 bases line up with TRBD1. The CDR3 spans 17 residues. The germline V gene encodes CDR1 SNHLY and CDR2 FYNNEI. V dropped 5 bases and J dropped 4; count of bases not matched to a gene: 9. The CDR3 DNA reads TGTGCCAGCAGTAACCGGGACAGGGGGCTCGGGAATCAGCCCCAGCATTTT. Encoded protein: CASSNRDRGLGNQPQHF.